A single sample is the source of the 13 T cell receptor beta chains below, sequenced in a study of blood T cell repertoires in COVID-19. Sequenced by immunoSEQ multiplex PCR; TCRdb stores in-frame clones only, minus some. The table lists approximately 300,000 clones, under 90% of them singletons. The sequenced material came from PBMCs or T cells enriched from blood (not recorded which). The receptor set was obtained from a man in his fifties or sixties who had recovered from COVID-19.

The rearrangement uses TRBV20-1 and TRBJ2-2; a weak D match, TRBD2 (5 bases). CDR1 is DFQATT, CDR2 SNEGSKA, per germline (reference sequence). Trimming cost V 3 bases and J 5 bases, with 19 bases left between them. The CDR3 is made up of 16 amino acids. DNA for the CDR3: TGCAGTGCTAGTCCCCCTATGGGAGTGGGTACCGGGGAGCTGTTTTTT. It yields the protein CSASPPMGVGTGELFF.

J is TRBJ2-1 and V is TRBV7-3; 9 bases line up with TRBD2. Germline CDR1 SGHTA, CDR2 FQGTGA. The CDR3 runs 15 residues. V shed 5 bases, J shed 4 bases, and the junction held 6 bases outside the gene matches. CDR3 protein: CASSTRLAEYNEQFF. DNA of the CDR3: TGTGCCAGCAGCACTAGACTAGCGGAATACAATGAGCAGTTCTTC.

This clone was seen a single time. The V and J genes are TRBV7-2 and TRBJ2-7, with a possible D match to TRBD2 (6 bases). CDR3 size: 15 residues. Per germline, CDR1 SGHTA and CDR2 FQGNSA. Trimming cost V 1 base and J 4 bases, with 14 bases left between them. CDR3 residues: CASSLDAGRAYEQYF. The CDR3 DNA follows: TGTGCCAGCAGCTTAGATGCCGGGAGAGCTTACGAGCAGTACTTC.

This clone was picked up a small number of times. The rearrangement joins TRBV19 to TRBJ1-1; 7 nucleotides align to TRBD1. CDR3 size: 13 residues. The ends lost 7 bases at V and 1 base at J; junction bases unmatched: 3. CDR1 and CDR2 (germline): LNHDA, SQIVND (reference sequence). CDR3 sequence: CASTDRANTEAFF. The CDR3 region has the DNA TGTGCCAGTACAGACAGGGCGAACACTGAAGCTTTCTTT.

The chain recombines TRBV6-5 with TRBJ1-2; 7 bases fit TRBD1. The J segment lost 1 base and the V segment lost 4 bases, leaving 6 bases of the junction unmatched. Germline CDR1 and CDR2: MNHEY and SVGAGI. The length of the CDR3 is 15 residues. CDR3 in amino acids: CASSSRQGLNYGYTF. CDR3 nucleotide sequence: TGTGCCAGCAGTTCCCGACAGGGCCTTAACTATGGCTACACCTTC.

The V gene is TRBV9, the J gene TRBJ1-3; D is unresolved. Germline V gene lookup returns CDR1 SGDLS and CDR2 YYNGEE. The CDR3 length is 16 residues. V was cut by 3 bases and J by 0 bases, with 13 bases left in between. CDR3 in amino acids: CASSALGASSGNTIYF. CDR3 sequence (DNA): TGTGCCAGCAGCGCCCTGGGAGCGAGCTCTGGAAACACCATATATTTT.

This rearrangement joins TRBV11-3 to TRBJ2-1, with D possibly being TRBD1 (5 bases). V lost 3 bases to trimming and J lost 10 bases, with 13 bases between them. Germline V gene data show CDR1 as SGHNT and CDR2 as YENEEA. The CDR3 is 13 residues long. DNA for the CDR3: TGTGCCAGCAGCTTCTCTCAGGGTGACGAGCAGTTCTTC. Translated, it gives CASSFSQGDEQFF. The complete variable domain, with remaining parts taken from reference TRBV11-3 and TRBJ2-1, reads EAGVVQSPRYKIIEKKQPVAFWCNPISGHNTLYWYLQNLGQGPELLIRYENEEAVDDSQLPKDRFSAERLKGVDSTLKIQPAELGDSAVYLCASSFSQGDEQFFGPGTRLTVL.

This clone showed up just a few times. The rearrangement links TRBV12-3 or TRBV12-4 to TRBJ1-1; 7 positions match TRBD1. The CDR3 has 13 residues. V dropped 7 bases and J dropped 4; count of bases not matched to a gene: 6. CDR3 in DNA: TGTGCCAGCACCTTTTCAGGGGGCACTGAAGCTTTCTTT. Its protein is CASTFSGGTEAFF.

The chain joins TRBV7-2 to TRBJ1-2; D is unclear. Germline V lookup: CDR1 SGHTA, CDR2 FQGNSA. The CDR3 is made up of 13 amino acids. Trimming shortened V by 3 bases and J by 3 bases, and 8 bases separated the two germline ends. CDR3 nucleotides: TGTGCCAGCAGCTTTGAACGGGACTATGGCTACACCTTC. The encoded protein is CASSFERDYGYTF.

CDR3 nucleotide sequence: TGTGCCAGCAGCATAGGACTGGCGGCCTACGAGCAGTACTTC. Translated: CASSIGLAAYEQYF. The genes are TRBV7-2 and TRBJ2-7, with D maybe TRBD2 (5 bases). In germline, CDR1 is SGHTA, CDR2 FQGNSA. Trimming cost V 5 bases and J 2 bases, with 13 bases left between them. The CDR3 is 14 amino acids.

The chain has TRBV6-5 and TRBJ2-1; possible D gene TRBD2, 6 bases. The CDR3 totals 15 residues. V was cut by 6 bases and J by 8 bases, with 20 bases left in between. The germline V gene has CDR1 MNHEY and CDR2 SVGAGI. The chain's CDR3 is CASRLTSSSPYEQFF. The DNA for the CDR3 is TGTGCCAGCAGATTGACTAGTAGCTCTCCCTATGAGCAGTTCTTC.

V and J are TRBV5-4 and TRBJ2-7; weak D call: TRBD2 (6 bases). Trimming cost V 2 bases and J 2 bases, with 11 bases left between them. Per germline, CDR1 SGHNT and CDR2 YYREEE (reference sequence). The CDR3 has 14 residues. CDR3 amino acids: CASSFGTRPYEQYF. The CDR3 nucleotides are TGTGCCAGCAGCTTCGGGACTCGACCCTACGAGCAGTACTTC.

The chain uses TRBV5-4 and TRBJ1-5; 10 nucleotides match TRBD1. Trimming removed 3 bases from V and 3 bases from J; junction bases left unmatched: 3. Per germline, CDR1 SGHNT and CDR2 YYREEE (reference sequence). The CDR3 extends over 15 amino acids. The CDR3: CASSSGTGVNQPQHF. The CDR3, as DNA: TGTGCCAGCAGCTCCGGGACAGGGGTCAATCAGCCCCAGCATTTT.